These 10 T cell receptor beta chains were sequenced from one sample in a study of T cell responses to AZD1222 COVID-19 vaccine. Repertoires were generated with immunoSEQ multiplex PCR, while TCRdb's copy carries only in-frame clones and drops some. The sample contains about 140,000 clones, over 90% of which appear only once. The starting material was peripheral blood, obtained 28 days after the second AZD1222 dose. Receptors originate from an adult who received the AZD1222 COVID-19 vaccine.

The gene calls are TRBV4-1 and TRBJ1-1, with no clear D. The germline V gene encodes CDR1 MGHRA and CDR2 YSYEKL. The CDR3 has 12 residues. V dropped 1 base and J dropped 10 bases, with 10 bases sitting between them. The CDR3, as DNA: TGCGCCAGCAGCCAAGGACTACTCCCAGCTTTCTTT. As protein: CASSQGLLPAFF.

The V and J genes are TRBV6-5 and TRBJ1-1; unclear D gene. The V end was cut by 0 bases, the J end by 1 base, with 6 bases between. This CDR3 region has 14 residues. Germline CDR1 MNHEY, CDR2 SVGAGI. CDR3 nucleotide sequence: TGTGCCAGCAGTTACTCGTACCCGAACACTGAAGCTTTCTTT. This gives the protein CASSYSYPNTEAFF.

The genes are TRBV9 and TRBJ2-7; 11 nucleotides line up with TRBD2. Germline CDR1 and CDR2: SGDLS and YYNGEE. J lost 5 bases, V lost 2 bases, and 6 bases had no gene match. This CDR3 has 15 residues. This chain's CDR3 is CASSVSGRAVNEQYF. DNA for the CDR3: TGTGCCAGCAGCGTTAGCGGGAGGGCCGTGAACGAGCAGTACTTC.

This chain links TRBV6-6 with TRBJ1-5; D remains ambiguous. The CDR3 covers 14 residues. Per the germline V gene, CDR1 is MNHNY and CDR2 is SVGAGI (reference sequence). The ends were cut back, 5 bases at V and 4 bases at J, with 12 bases in the middle. The CDR3 sequence: CASSDRTGNQPQHF. The CDR3 DNA reads TGTGCCAGCAGTGATCGAACGGGTAATCAGCCCCAGCATTTT.

The gene calls are TRBV30 and TRBJ1-5; D remains unclear. Germline V gene data show CDR1 as GTSNPN and CDR2 as SVGIG (reference sequence). The CDR3 loop spans 13 amino acids. The V end lost 3 bases, the J end lost 0 bases, and 6 bases lay between the germline ends. The CDR3 DNA reads TGTGCCTGGAGGGAGGATAGCAATCAGCCCCAGCATTTT. Its translation is CAWREDSNQPQHF.

CDR3 residues: CASSYSGLAAPNEQFF. The CDR3 region has the DNA TGTGCCAGCAGTTACTCCGGTCTAGCGGCCCCCAATGAGCAGTTCTTC. The chain uses TRBV6-6 and TRBJ2-1, with 7 bases that match TRBD2. In germline, CDR1 is MNHNY, CDR2 SVGAGI (reference sequence). CDR3 length equals 16 residues. The V and J ends lost 0 bases and 6 bases, in that order; junction bases with no gene match: 8.

This clone appeared a single time. The chain carries TRBV16 and TRBJ1-2; TRBD1 might be the D (6 bases). Germline loops: CDR1 KGHSY, CDR2 FQNENV. Trimming took off 1 base at V and 6 bases at J, with 15 bases between the two ends. The CDR3 length is 15 residues. CDR3 region: CASSQLATGNNGYTF. Written as DNA, the CDR3 is TGTGCCAGCAGCCAATTAGCTACAGGGAACAATGGCTACACCTTC. The whole variable domain, remainder taken from reference TRBV16 and TRBJ1-2, is GEEVAQTPKHLVRGEGQKAKLYCAPIKGHSYVFWYQQVLKNEFKFLISFQNENVFDETGMPKERFSAKCLPNSPCSLEIQATKLEDSAVYFCASSQLATGNNGYTFGSGTRLTVV.

V and J are TRBV2 and TRBJ2-7; D is ambiguous. V was trimmed by 7 bases and J by 7 bases, leaving 11 bases between them. The CDR3 spans 11 residues. Germline V CDR1 and CDR2: SNHLY, FYNNEI. CDR3 in DNA: TGTGCCAGCATTGGATCCCTGGAGCAGTACTTC. Translation gives CASIGSLEQYF.

The V and J genes are TRBV29-1 and TRBJ2-6; D uncertain. The CDR3 is made up of 13 amino acids. Germline CDR1 reads SQVTM; CDR2 reads ANQGSEA. V was cut by 1 base and J by 0 bases, with 1 base left in between. CDR3 protein: CSVEVSGANVLTF. The CDR3 DNA reads as TGCAGCGTTGAAGTCTCTGGGGCCAACGTCCTGACTTTC.

The chain combines TRBV10-1 with TRBJ2-7; D unclear. The CDR3 sequence is 14 residues long. Per the germline V gene, CDR1 is WNHNN and CDR2 is SYGVQD (reference sequence). The V and J ends lost 0 bases and 3 bases respectively, with 9 bases between them. CDR3 amino acids: CASSESGGLYEQYF. DNA for the CDR3: TGCGCCAGCAGTGAGTCCGGTGGGCTCTACGAGCAGTACTTC.